This T cell receptor (beta chain) comes out of a study of T cells in Graves' hyperthyroidism and ophthalmopathy. Study-level points and caveats: A median about 7 months before onset, the model predicted ophthalmopathy.

V was trimmed by 6 bases and J by 6 bases, leaving 11 bases between them. This CDR3 has 11 residues. CDR1 is SQVTM, CDR2 ANQGSEA, per germline. Authors of the study amplified TCR beta CDR3 regions from RNA transcripts. The HTBI primer set was used in a first-round RT-PCR of the TCR CDR3. One entry per CDR3 protein, called by TCRdb with MiXCR from the multiplex PCR reads. The table records 250,000 to 300,000 distinct CDR3 sequences, roughly 15% of them present only once. Points on this clonotype: Antigen: not known.

This chain joins TRBV29-1 and TRBJ1-2, with a weak D call TRBD1 (5 bases). This sequence was found in a woman aged 35 to 49 with Graves' hyperthyroidism. The material sequenced was blood. CDR3 sequence reads: CSVRRGDGYTF. The CDR3 DNA is TGCAGCGTCCGGAGAGGGGATGGCTACACCTTC.